This T cell receptor (beta chain) was captured in a study of post-analysis software for immune sequencing data. In its sample, this clonotype was seen a few times. Unique molecular identifiers were built into the TCR beta cDNA libraries. Using its own MiXCR run on the PCR reads, TCRdb lists one record per CDR3 protein. This table has about half a million distinct CDR3 sequences, 30% to 40% appearing once. The clonotype comes from a girl aged 2 to 17 with multiple sclerosis. The sequenced material came from blood.

The CDR3 bases are TGCAGTGCTAGACCAGGAAGTTTCGAGTCACCCCTCCACTTT. Its translation: CSARPGSFESPLHF. The V gene is TRBV20-1, the J gene TRBJ1-6; D gene uncertain. Germline V gene sequence: CDR1 DFQATT, CDR2 SNEGSKA (reference sequence). V was pared by 2 bases and J by 10 bases, with 15 bases between. This CDR3 is 14 amino acids long.